The rows below give T cell receptor beta chains drawn from one sample of a study of CD8 T cells in Susac syndrome. Via MiXCR, TCRdb re-called the immunoSEQ multiplex PCR reads, giving one row per CDR3 protein. The sample shows around 190,000 distinct CDR3 sequences, approximately 93% of them seen only once. Sequencing was done on a sample of CD4+ T cells from PBMCs. These receptors came from a human donor in good health. The conserved cysteine and the conserved F or W are not part of the CDR3 here. Fields, in order: CDR3 protein, clone size, J gene, V gene. Clone size, where shown, is once, few, many, or a class for clones that have expanded.

CDR3aa: ASSLAESNTEAF; abundance: NA; j_gene: TRBJ1-1; v_gene: TRBV5-1
CDR3aa: ASSLKSGLAGD; abundance: NA; j_gene: TRBJ2-5; v_gene: TRBV7-2
CDR3aa: ASSLDVGDGYT; abundance: NA; j_gene: TRBJ1-2; v_gene: TRBV5-1
CDR3aa: ASSGATGRLQETQY; abundance: NA; j_gene: TRBJ2-5; v_gene: TRBV5-1
CDR3aa: ASRPRGNNLNYGYT; abundance: NA; j_gene: TRBJ1-2; v_gene: TRBV14
CDR3aa: ASSPRGRDTEAF; abundance: NA; j_gene: TRBJ1-1; v_gene: TRBV7-9
CDR3aa: ASSLEGGGGYT; abundance: few; j_gene: TRBJ1-2; v_gene: TRBV7-2
CDR3aa: ASSPPGTGGVQPQH; abundance: NA; j_gene: TRBJ1-5; v_gene: TRBV18
CDR3aa: ASLSGGVYNEQF; abundance: NA; j_gene: TRBJ2-1; v_gene: TRBV5-6
CDR3aa: ASSPEPTGLSPLH; abundance: NA; j_gene: TRBJ1-6; v_gene: TRBV19
CDR3aa: SVATGGGTGELF; abundance: NA; j_gene: TRBJ2-2; v_gene: TRBV29-1
CDR3aa: SAQPIREPKNIQY; abundance: once; j_gene: TRBJ2-4; v_gene: TRBV20-1
CDR3aa: ASSPAARPGNTIY; abundance: NA; j_gene: TRBJ1-3; v_gene: TRBV14
CDR3aa: ASSSEIRVRRSSGANVLT; abundance: NA; j_gene: TRBJ2-6; v_gene: TRBV5-6
CDR3aa: ASSVYGRETQY; abundance: NA; j_gene: TRBJ2-5; v_gene: TRBV9